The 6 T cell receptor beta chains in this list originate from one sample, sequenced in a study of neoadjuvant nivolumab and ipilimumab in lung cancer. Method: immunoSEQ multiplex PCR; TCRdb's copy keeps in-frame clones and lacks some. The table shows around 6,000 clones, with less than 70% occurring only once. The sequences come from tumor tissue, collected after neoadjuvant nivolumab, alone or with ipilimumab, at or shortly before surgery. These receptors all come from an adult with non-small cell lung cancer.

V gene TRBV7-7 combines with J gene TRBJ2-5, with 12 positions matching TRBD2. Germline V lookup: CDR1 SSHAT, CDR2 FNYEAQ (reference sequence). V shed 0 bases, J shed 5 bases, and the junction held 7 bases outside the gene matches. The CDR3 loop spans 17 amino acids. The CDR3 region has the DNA TGTGCCAGCAGCTTAGCCCTAGCGGGAGGGCCGGTGGAGACCCAGTACTTC. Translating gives CASSLALAGGPVETQYF.

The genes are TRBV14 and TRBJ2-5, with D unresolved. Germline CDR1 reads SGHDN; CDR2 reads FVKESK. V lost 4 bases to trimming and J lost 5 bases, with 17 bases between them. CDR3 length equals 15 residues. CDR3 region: CASSPLFGNWETQYF. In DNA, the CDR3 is TGTGCCAGCAGCCCCTTGTTCGGAAATTGGGAGACCCAGTACTTC.

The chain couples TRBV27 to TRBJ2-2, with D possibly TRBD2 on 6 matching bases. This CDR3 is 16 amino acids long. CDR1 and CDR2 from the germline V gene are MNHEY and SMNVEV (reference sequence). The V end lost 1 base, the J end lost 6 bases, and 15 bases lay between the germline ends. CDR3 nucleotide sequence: TGTGCCAGCAGTTTATTATTCCACGGGAGTGCCGGGGAGCTGTTTTTT. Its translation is CASSLLFHGSAGELFF.

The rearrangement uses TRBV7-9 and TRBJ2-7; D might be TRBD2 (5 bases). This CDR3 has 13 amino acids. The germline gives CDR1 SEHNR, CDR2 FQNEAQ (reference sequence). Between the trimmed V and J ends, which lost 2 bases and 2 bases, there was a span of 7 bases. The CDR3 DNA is TGTGCCAGCAGCTTACACGGGGCCTACGAGCAGTACTTC. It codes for CASSLHGAYEQYF.

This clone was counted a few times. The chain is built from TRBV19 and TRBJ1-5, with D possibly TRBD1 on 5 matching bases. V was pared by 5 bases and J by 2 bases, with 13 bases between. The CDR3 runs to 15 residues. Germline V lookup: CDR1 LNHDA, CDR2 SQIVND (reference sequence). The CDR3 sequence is CASSRGRSRNQPQHF. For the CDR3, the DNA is TGTGCCAGTAGTCGGGGACGGAGTCGCAATCAGCCCCAGCATTTT.

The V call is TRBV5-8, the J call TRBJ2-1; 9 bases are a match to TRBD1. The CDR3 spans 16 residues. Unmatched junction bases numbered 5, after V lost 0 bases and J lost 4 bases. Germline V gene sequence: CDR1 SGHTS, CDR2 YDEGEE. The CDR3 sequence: CASSLAGDRAYNEQFF. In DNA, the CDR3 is TGTGCCAGCAGCTTGGCGGGGGACAGGGCTTACAATGAGCAGTTCTTC.